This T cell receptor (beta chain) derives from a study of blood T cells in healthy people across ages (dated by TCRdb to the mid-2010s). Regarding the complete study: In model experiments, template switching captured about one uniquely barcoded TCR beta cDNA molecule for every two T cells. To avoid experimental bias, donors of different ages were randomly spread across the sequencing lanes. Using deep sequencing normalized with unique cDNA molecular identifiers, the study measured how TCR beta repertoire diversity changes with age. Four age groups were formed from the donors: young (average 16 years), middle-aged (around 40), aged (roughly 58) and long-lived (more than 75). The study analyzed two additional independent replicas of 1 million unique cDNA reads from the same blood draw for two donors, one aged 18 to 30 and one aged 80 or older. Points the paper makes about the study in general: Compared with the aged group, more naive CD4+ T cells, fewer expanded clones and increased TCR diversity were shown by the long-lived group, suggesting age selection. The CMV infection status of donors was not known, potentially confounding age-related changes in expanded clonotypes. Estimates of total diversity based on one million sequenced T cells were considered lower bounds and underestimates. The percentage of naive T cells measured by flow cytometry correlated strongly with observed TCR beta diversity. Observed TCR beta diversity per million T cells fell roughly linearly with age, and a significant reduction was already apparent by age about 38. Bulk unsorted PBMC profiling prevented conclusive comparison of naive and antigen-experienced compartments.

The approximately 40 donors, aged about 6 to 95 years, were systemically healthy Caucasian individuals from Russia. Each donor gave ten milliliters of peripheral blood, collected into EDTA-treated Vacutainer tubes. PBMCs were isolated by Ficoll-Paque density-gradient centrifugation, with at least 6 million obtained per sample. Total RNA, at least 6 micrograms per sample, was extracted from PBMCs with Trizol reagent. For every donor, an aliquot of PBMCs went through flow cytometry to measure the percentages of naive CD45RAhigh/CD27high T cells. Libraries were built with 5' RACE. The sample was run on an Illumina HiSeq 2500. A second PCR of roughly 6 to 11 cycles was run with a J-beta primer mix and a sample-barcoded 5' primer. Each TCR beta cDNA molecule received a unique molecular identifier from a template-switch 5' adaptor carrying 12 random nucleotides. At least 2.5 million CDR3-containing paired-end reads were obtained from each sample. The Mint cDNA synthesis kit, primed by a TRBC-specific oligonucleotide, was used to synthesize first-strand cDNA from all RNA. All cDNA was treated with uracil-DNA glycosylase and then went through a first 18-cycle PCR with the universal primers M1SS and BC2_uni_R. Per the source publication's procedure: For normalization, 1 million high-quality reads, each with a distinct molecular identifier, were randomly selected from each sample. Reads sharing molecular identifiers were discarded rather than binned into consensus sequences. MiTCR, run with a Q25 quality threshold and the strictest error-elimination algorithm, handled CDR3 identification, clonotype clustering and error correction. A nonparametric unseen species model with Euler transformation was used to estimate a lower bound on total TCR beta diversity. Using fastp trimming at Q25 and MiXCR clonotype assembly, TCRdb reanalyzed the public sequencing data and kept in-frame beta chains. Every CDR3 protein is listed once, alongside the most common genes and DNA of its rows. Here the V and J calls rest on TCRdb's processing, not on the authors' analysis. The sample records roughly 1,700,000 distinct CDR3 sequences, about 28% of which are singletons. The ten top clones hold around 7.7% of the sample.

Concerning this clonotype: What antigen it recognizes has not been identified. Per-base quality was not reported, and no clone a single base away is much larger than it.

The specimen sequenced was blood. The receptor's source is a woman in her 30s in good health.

The CDR3 sequence is CASRGPGLRKSSYNEQFF. The nucleotide sequence is TGCGCCAGCAGAGGCCCGGGACTCAGGAAAAGCTCCTACAATGAGCAGTTCTTC. The chain couples TRBV10-2 to TRBJ2-1; TRBD2 might be the D gene, on 6 matching bases. V and J lose 6 bases and 0 bases, and a span of 21 bases separates them. The CDR3 contains 18 residues, cysteine and phenylalanine counted. This entry keeps only the CDR3 DNA: 54 bases, framed from base 1. The germline V gene encodes CDR1 WSHSY and CDR2 SAAADI.